This is a list of T cell receptor beta chains from one sample in a study of T cell changes during pregnancy in multiple sclerosis. Produced via immunoSEQ multiplex PCR; TCRdb's table is partial and in-frame only. The sample lists 40,000 to 60,000 clones; around 92% were seen once. Specimen: CD4+ T cells from peripheral blood mononuclear cells, collected in the third trimester of pregnancy. These receptors all stem from a female donor with multiple sclerosis, enrolled in a pregnancy study. The CDR3 runs from the conserved cysteine through the conserved F or W. D genes are given only for firm matches. Not every row has a clone size; where given, it reads once, few, many or a size class.

d_call: NA; v_call: TRBV5-4; j_call: TRBJ2-3; clone_size: NA; cdr3_nt: TGTGCCAGCAGCTTGGCCCCTAGCGCCGATACGCAGTATTTT; cdr3_aa: CASSLAPSADTQYF
d_call: TRBD1; v_call: TRBV5-1; j_call: TRBJ1-5; clone_size: NA; cdr3_nt: TGCGCCAGCAGCCCAGATGGGACAGGAAGTAATCAGCCCCAGCATTTT; cdr3_aa: CASSPDGTGSNQPQHF
d_call: TRBD1; v_call: TRBV6-1; j_call: TRBJ2-3; clone_size: NA; cdr3_nt: TGTGCCAGCAAACCTAGACAGGGGGCTAGAGATACGCAGTATTTT; cdr3_aa: CASKPRQGARDTQYF
d_call: TRBD2; v_call: TRBV5-4; j_call: TRBJ2-1; clone_size: NA; cdr3_nt: TGTGCCAGCAGCCTGACTAGCGGCACCTACAATGAGCAGTTCTTC; cdr3_aa: CASSLTSGTYNEQFF
d_call: TRBD2; v_call: TRBV5-4; j_call: TRBJ2-5; clone_size: NA; cdr3_nt: TGTGCCAGCAGCTCCAGACTAGCGGGAGTCGGTCGGGAGACCCAGTACTTC; cdr3_aa: CASSSRLAGVGRETQYF
d_call: NA; v_call: TRBV11-1; j_call: TRBJ2-7; clone_size: NA; cdr3_nt: TGTGCCAGCAGCTTGGGGGCGTACGAGCAGTACTTC; cdr3_aa: CASSLGAYEQYF
d_call: NA; v_call: TRBV19; j_call: TRBJ2-7; clone_size: once; cdr3_nt: TGTGCCAGTAGTATGAAAGTCGGCCAGACTAGAAACGAGCAGTACTTC; cdr3_aa: CASSMKVGQTRNEQYF
d_call: TRBD1; v_call: TRBV6-5; j_call: TRBJ1-5; clone_size: few; cdr3_nt: TGTGCCAGCAGCCCGGAGACAGGGTTCAATCAGCCCCAGCATTTT; cdr3_aa: CASSPETGFNQPQHF
d_call: NA; v_call: TRBV11-2; j_call: TRBJ2-5; clone_size: NA; cdr3_nt: TGTGCCAGCAGCCCCTATCGGGCAGGGTTGGAGGAGACCCAGTACTTC; cdr3_aa: CASSPYRAGLEETQYF
d_call: NA; v_call: TRBV27; j_call: TRBJ2-5; clone_size: NA; cdr3_nt: TGTGCCAGCAAATGGGCACCCGAGAGCCGGTACTTC; cdr3_aa: CASKWAPESRYF
d_call: TRBD2; v_call: TRBV9; j_call: TRBJ2-7; clone_size: NA; cdr3_nt: TGTGCCAGCAGCGTCGGACCTAGCGGCCCCCTACTCTACGAGCAGTACTTC; cdr3_aa: CASSVGPSGPLLYEQYF
d_call: NA; v_call: TRBV19; j_call: TRBJ2-5; clone_size: NA; cdr3_nt: TGTGCCAGTAGTGGAGACTGGCGCGAAGAGACCCAGTACTTC; cdr3_aa: CASSGDWREETQYF
d_call: NA; v_call: TRBV6-1; j_call: TRBJ1-5; clone_size: NA; cdr3_nt: TGTGCCAGCAGGGACAGAAGTTTGAGCAATCAGCCCCAGCATTTT; cdr3_aa: CASRDRSLSNQPQHF
d_call: NA; v_call: TRBV28; j_call: TRBJ2-5; clone_size: NA; cdr3_nt: TGTGCCAGCAGTTTAAGACTCTCCCAAGAGACCCAGTACTTC; cdr3_aa: CASSLRLSQETQYF
d_call: NA; v_call: TRBV2; j_call: TRBJ1-1; clone_size: NA; cdr3_nt: TGTGCCAGCAGTGAACGGGGGGGGGTTGGGGAGAACACTGAAGCTTTCTTT; cdr3_aa: CASSERGGVGENTEAFF
d_call: TRBD2; v_call: TRBV6-5; j_call: TRBJ2-1; clone_size: NA; cdr3_nt: TGTGCCAGCAGTTACTCGATACCGGGACTAGCGGGCGAGCAGTTCTTC; cdr3_aa: CASSYSIPGLAGEQFF
d_call: TRBD1; v_call: TRBV15; j_call: TRBJ1-5; clone_size: once; cdr3_nt: TGTGCCACCAGCAGAGATCCAGGGGGCACTCAGCCCCAGCATTTT; cdr3_aa: CATSRDPGGTQPQHF
d_call: TRBD1; v_call: TRBV11-3; j_call: TRBJ1-5; clone_size: NA; cdr3_nt: TGTGCCAGCAGCTTAAACCCCAGACAGGGAGGCAATCAGCCCCAGCATTTT; cdr3_aa: CASSLNPRQGGNQPQHF
d_call: TRBD2; v_call: TRBV30; j_call: TRBJ2-6; clone_size: once; cdr3_nt: TGTGCCTGGAGTGTAAGCGGGGCTGGGGCCAACGTCCTGACTTTC; cdr3_aa: CAWSVSGAGANVLTF
d_call: NA; v_call: TRBV25-1; j_call: TRBJ1-1; clone_size: NA; cdr3_nt: TGTGCCAGCAGGGAAGGGGGGATCACTGAAGCTTTCTTT; cdr3_aa: CASREGGITEAFF
d_call: NA; v_call: TRBV5-1; j_call: TRBJ2-5; clone_size: NA; cdr3_nt: TGCGCCAGCAGCTTGGCGGCTAGCCAAGAGACCCAGTACTTC; cdr3_aa: CASSLAASQETQYF
d_call: NA; v_call: TRBV7-8; j_call: TRBJ2-6; clone_size: NA; cdr3_nt: TGTGCCAGCAGCTTAGTAGAGGGAATCTCTGGGGCCAACGTCCTGACTTTC; cdr3_aa: CASSLVEGISGANVLTF
d_call: NA; v_call: TRBV5-1; j_call: TRBJ2-5; clone_size: NA; cdr3_nt: TGCGCCAGCAGCTTGGTTAGGGGGGAGACCCAGTACTTC; cdr3_aa: CASSLVRGETQYF
d_call: TRBD2; v_call: TRBV11-3; j_call: TRBJ2-3; clone_size: NA; cdr3_nt: TGTGCCAGCAGCTCCGGCGGGGGGGGGCGCACAGATACGCAGTATTTT; cdr3_aa: CASSSGGGGRTDTQYF
d_call: NA; v_call: TRBV28; j_call: TRBJ1-2; clone_size: once; cdr3_nt: TGTGCCAGCACCATGGGGGGGGGCCTTGGCTACACCTTC; cdr3_aa: CASTMGGGLGYTF
d_call: NA; v_call: TRBV5-1; j_call: TRBJ2-7; clone_size: NA; cdr3_nt: TGCGCCAGCAGCTACAGGGACCCCTACGAGCAGTACTTC; cdr3_aa: CASSYRDPYEQYF
d_call: NA; v_call: TRBV19; j_call: TRBJ2-7; clone_size: NA; cdr3_nt: TGTGCCAGTAGTATGGTCCCGGACAGAGCCTACGAGCAGTACTTC; cdr3_aa: CASSMVPDRAYEQYF
d_call: TRBD1; v_call: TRBV5-4; j_call: TRBJ2-3; clone_size: NA; cdr3_nt: TGTGCCAGCAGCGTCGGGACAGGGGCAGGGGATACGCAGTATTTT; cdr3_aa: CASSVGTGAGDTQYF
d_call: NA; v_call: TRBV9; j_call: TRBJ1-4; clone_size: NA; cdr3_nt: TGTGCCAGCAGCGTAGGGAGCCGGGTCCATAATGAAAAACTGTTTTTT; cdr3_aa: CASSVGSRVHNEKLFF
d_call: NA; v_call: TRBV29-1; j_call: TRBJ1-2; clone_size: NA; cdr3_nt: TGCAGCGTTCGTGCCCTAGGGGACTATGGCTACACCTTC; cdr3_aa: CSVRALGDYGYTF
d_call: TRBD1; v_call: TRBV5-1; j_call: TRBJ2-3; clone_size: once; cdr3_nt: TGCGCCAGCAGCTTCCTGGGACAGGGGGCTTTGTCAGATACGCAGTATTTT; cdr3_aa: CASSFLGQGALSDTQYF
d_call: TRBD1; v_call: TRBV5-1; j_call: TRBJ1-3; clone_size: NA; cdr3_nt: TGCGCCAGCAGATCCGGGACAGGGATTGGAAACACCATATATTTT; cdr3_aa: CASRSGTGIGNTIYF
d_call: NA; v_call: TRBV6-5; j_call: TRBJ2-1; clone_size: NA; cdr3_nt: TGTGCCAGCAGTTACTGGGGGCCAGGGGAGGGCAATGAGCAGTTCTTC; cdr3_aa: CASSYWGPGEGNEQFF
d_call: NA; v_call: TRBV28; j_call: TRBJ2-3; clone_size: NA; cdr3_nt: TGTGCCAGCAGTTCCCACAGGGATAGCACAGATACGCAGTATTTT; cdr3_aa: CASSSHRDSTDTQYF
d_call: NA; v_call: TRBV18; j_call: TRBJ2-5; clone_size: NA; cdr3_nt: TGTGCCAGCTCACCATTGGGGGGCCAAGAGACCCAGTACTTC; cdr3_aa: CASSPLGGQETQYF
d_call: TRBD2; v_call: TRBV28; j_call: TRBJ2-1; clone_size: NA; cdr3_nt: TGTGCCAGCAGCCCCGGGACTAGCGTCAATGAGCAGTTCTTC; cdr3_aa: CASSPGTSVNEQFF
d_call: NA; v_call: TRBV5-1; j_call: TRBJ1-2; clone_size: NA; cdr3_nt: TGCGCCAGCAGCCCCGGACAGAACTATGGCTACACCTTC; cdr3_aa: CASSPGQNYGYTF
d_call: TRBD1; v_call: TRBV2; j_call: TRBJ1-5; clone_size: NA; cdr3_nt: TGTGCCAGCACCCTGACAGGGGCAAATCAGCCCCAGCATTTT; cdr3_aa: CASTLTGANQPQHF